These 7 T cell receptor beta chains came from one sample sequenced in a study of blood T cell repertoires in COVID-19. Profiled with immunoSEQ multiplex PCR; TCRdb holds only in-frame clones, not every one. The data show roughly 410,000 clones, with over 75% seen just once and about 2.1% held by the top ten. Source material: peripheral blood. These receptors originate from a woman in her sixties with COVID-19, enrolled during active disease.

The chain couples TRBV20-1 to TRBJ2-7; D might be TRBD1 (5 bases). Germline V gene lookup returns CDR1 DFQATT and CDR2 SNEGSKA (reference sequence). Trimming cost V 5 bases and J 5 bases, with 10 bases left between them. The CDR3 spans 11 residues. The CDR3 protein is CSARKGNEQYF. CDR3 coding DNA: TGCAGTGCTCGTAAGGGGAACGAGCAGTACTTC.

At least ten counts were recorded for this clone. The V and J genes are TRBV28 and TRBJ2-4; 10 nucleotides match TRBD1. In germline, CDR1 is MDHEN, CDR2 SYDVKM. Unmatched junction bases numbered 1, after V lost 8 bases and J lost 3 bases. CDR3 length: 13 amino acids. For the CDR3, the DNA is TGTGCCAGCGGACAGGGGGGCAAAAACATTCAGTACTTC. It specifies CASGQGGKNIQYF.

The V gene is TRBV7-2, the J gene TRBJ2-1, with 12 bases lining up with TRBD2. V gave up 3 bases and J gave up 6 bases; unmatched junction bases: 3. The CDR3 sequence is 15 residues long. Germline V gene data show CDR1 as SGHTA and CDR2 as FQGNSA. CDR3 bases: TGTGCCAGCAGCTTTTGGACTAGCGGGACCAATGAGCAGTTCTTC. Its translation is CASSFWTSGTNEQFF. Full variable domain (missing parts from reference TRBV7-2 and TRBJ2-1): GAGVSQSPSNKVTEKGKDVELRCDPISGHTALYWYRQSLGQGLEFLIYFQGNSAPDKSGLPSDRFSAERTGGSVSTLTIQRTQQEDSAVYLCASSFWTSGTNEQFFGPGTRLTVL.

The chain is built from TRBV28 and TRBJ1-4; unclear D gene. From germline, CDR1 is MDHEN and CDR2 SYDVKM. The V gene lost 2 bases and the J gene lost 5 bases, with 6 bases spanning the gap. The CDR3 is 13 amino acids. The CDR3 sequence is CASSLSQNEKLFF. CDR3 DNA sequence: TGTGCCAGCAGTTTAAGCCAAAATGAAAAACTGTTTTTT.

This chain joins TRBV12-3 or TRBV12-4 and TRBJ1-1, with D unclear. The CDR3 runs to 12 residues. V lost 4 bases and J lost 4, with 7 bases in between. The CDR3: CASSSVLTEAFF. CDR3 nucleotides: TGTGCCAGCAGTTCCGTACTCACTGAAGCTTTCTTT.

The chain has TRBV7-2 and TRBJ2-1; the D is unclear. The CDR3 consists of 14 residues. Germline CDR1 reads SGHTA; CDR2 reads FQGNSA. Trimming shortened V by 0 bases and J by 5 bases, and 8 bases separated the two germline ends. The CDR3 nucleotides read TGTGCCAGCAGCTTAGCGGCCTTAAACAATGAGCAGTTCTTC. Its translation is CASSLAALNNEQFF.

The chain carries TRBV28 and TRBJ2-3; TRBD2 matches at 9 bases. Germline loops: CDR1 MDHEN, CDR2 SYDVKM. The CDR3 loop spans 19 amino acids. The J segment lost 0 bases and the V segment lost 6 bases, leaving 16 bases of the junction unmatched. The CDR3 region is CASSYPLLKTSGSTDTQYF. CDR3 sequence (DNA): TGTGCCAGCAGCTACCCCCTTCTGAAGACTAGCGGCAGCACAGATACGCAGTATTTT.